This T cell receptor beta chain is from a study of shared clonotypes between healthy human individuals. On the study more broadly: Every donor yielded three CD4 naive, three CD4 memory, two CD8 naive and one CD8 memory plate.

The length of the CDR3 is 15 residues. Trimming at V came to 8 bases and at J to 0 bases, leaving 6 bases not matched to a gene. Here immunoSEQ multiplex PCR was the method, and the copy in TCRdb shows in-frame clones only, minus some. The table includes about a million clones, about 70% detected once. This clonotype was obtained from a man aged 18-30 years in good health. What was sequenced was memory CD4+ T cells sorted from blood. Sample subset: CD45RA-negative fraction. The rearrangement joins TRBV23-1 to TRBJ2-2; 7 positions agree with TRBD1. TRBV23-1 is known as an ORF, though its function is uncertain. CDR3 protein: CASPDGTANTGELFF. The CDR3 DNA follows: TGCGCCAGCCCCGACGGGACAGCGAACACCGGGGAGCTGTTTTTT.